The 9 T cell receptor beta chains given below trace back to one sample, sequenced in a study of blood T cell repertoires in COVID-19 (dated by TCRdb to the early 2020s). The library was prepared using the immunoSEQ multiplex PCR assay. Not all clones reach the TCRdb copy of this immuneACCESS table, which keeps in-frame sequences only. Checked studies attribute under half of the gap to unresolved V genes and leave the rest unexplained. A total of over 150,000 clones appear in this sample, roughly 83% of them only once. The ten largest clones represent 11% to 15% of the sample. Material for sequencing was peripheral blood. Receptors were obtained from a man younger than 35 with active or convalescent COVID-19.

This chain connects TRBV29-1 to TRBJ2-2; 8 bases are shared with TRBD1. CDR3 length equals 14 residues. The germline gives CDR1 SQVTM, CDR2 ANQGSEA. The J segment lost 7 bases and the V segment lost 6 bases, leaving 10 bases of the junction unmatched. The chain's CDR3 is CSVRAGGGGGELFF. CDR3 nucleotides: TGCAGCGTGCGGGCAGGGGGCGGTGGCGGGGAGCTGTTTTTT.

The chain carries TRBV4-1 and TRBJ2-2; D might be TRBD2 (6 bases). Germline values: CDR1 MGHRA, CDR2 YSYEKL. The CDR3 has 16 amino acids. V dropped 0 bases and J dropped 2 bases, with 10 bases sitting between them. CDR3 sequence: CASSQEAGLNTGELFF. The CDR3 DNA reads TGCGCCAGCAGCCAAGAGGCGGGACTCAACACCGGGGAGCTGTTTTTT.

This clone came up many times. The chain has TRBV7-9 and TRBJ1-1, with unresolved D. Looked up from germline, CDR1 is SEHNR and CDR2 is FQNEAQ (reference sequence). V lost 6 bases and J 1 base, leaving 9 bases between the germline ends. CDR3 size: 13 residues. The CDR3 bases are TGTGCCAGCAGGTCAGGTGAGAACACTGAAGCTTTCTTT. It is translated as CASRSGENTEAFF. The complete variable domain, with remaining parts taken from reference TRBV7-9 and TRBJ1-1, reads DTGVSQNPRHKITKRGQNVTFRCDPISEHNRLYWYRQTLGQGPEFLTYFQNEAQLEKSRLLSDRFSAERPKGSFSTLEIQRTEQGDSAMYLCASRSGENTEAFFGQGTRLTVV.

The rearrangement uses TRBV11-2 and TRBJ2-3; 8 bases line up with TRBD2. With V trimmed by 4 bases and J by 5 bases, 8 bases remained unmatched. The CDR3 has 15 amino acids. Germline V gene data show CDR1 as SGHAT and CDR2 as FQNNGV. The CDR3 nucleotides are TGTGCCAGCAGCTCGGGACTAGGGTCAGGAGATACGCAGTATTTT. Its translation is CASSSGLGSGDTQYF. The full variable domain, with the rest looked up from reference TRBV11-2 and TRBJ2-3, is EAGVAQSPRYKIIEKRQSVAFWCNPISGHATLYWYQQILGQGPKLLIQFQNNGVVDDSQLPKDRFSAERLKGVDSTLKIQPAKLEDSAVYLCASSSGLGSGDTQYFGPGTRLTVL.

This chain joins TRBV28 and TRBJ2-3; tentatively, D is TRBD1 (6 bases). The V gene's germline CDR1 is MDHEN and CDR2 SYDVKM. V lost 2 bases, J lost 3 bases, and 12 bases lay in between. The CDR3 length is 15 residues. CDR3 residues: CASSLEQGVTDTQYF. In nucleotides, the CDR3 is TGTGCCAGCAGTTTAGAACAGGGAGTTACAGATACGCAGTATTTT. The full variable domain, in which reference TRBV28 and TRBJ2-3 provide the parts outside the CDR3, is DVKVTQSSRYLVKRTGEKVFLECVQDMDHENMFWYRQDPGLGLRLIYFSYDVKMKEKGDIPEGYSVSREKKERFSLILESASTNQTSMYLCASSLEQGVTDTQYFGPGTRLTVL.

The CDR3 region has the DNA TGTGCCAGCAGTGAATATAAGGGACTAGACTCAGATACGCAGTATTTT. Translating it yields CASSEYKGLDSDTQYF. This chain uses TRBV25-1 with TRBJ2-3; 8 bases line up with TRBD2. V was clipped by 0 bases and J by 4 bases; unmatched bases: 6. In germline, CDR1 is MGHDK, CDR2 SYGVNS. The CDR3 spans 16 residues.

The genes are TRBV6-5 and TRBJ1-1; TRBD1 is a possible D gene (5 bases). Per germline, CDR1 MNHEY and CDR2 SVGAGI. The CDR3 consists of 16 residues. With 2 bases removed from V and 0 bases from J, the gap between germline ends came to 13 bases. The CDR3 here is CASSYERGYMNTEAFF. The CDR3 bases are TGTGCCAGCAGTTACGAAAGGGGTTACATGAACACTGAAGCTTTCTTT.

The chain has TRBV4-1 and TRBJ1-2; D is possibly TRBD1 (6 bases). V was clipped by 3 bases and J by 4 bases, with 18 bases between them. CDR1 MGHRA and CDR2 YSYEKL come from the germline V gene. CDR3 length: 16 amino acids. This chain's CDR3 is CASSHPLRDIAYGYTF. The CDR3 region has the DNA TGCGCCAGCAGCCATCCACTCCGGGACATCGCCTATGGCTACACCTTC.

V usage is TRBV15 and J usage is TRBJ1-1, with D tentatively TRBD1 (6 bases). V was clipped by 6 bases and J by 3 bases, with 14 bases between them. The CDR3 totals 14 residues. Germline assignment: CDR1 LNHNV and CDR2 YYDKDF (reference sequence). CDR3 region: CATRDRQEDTEAFF. In nucleotides, the CDR3 is TGTGCCACCAGAGACCGACAGGAGGACACTGAAGCTTTCTTT. The whole variable domain, filled in from reference TRBV15 and TRBJ1-1, reads DAMVIQNPRYQVTQFGKPVTLSCSQTLNHNVMYWYQQKSSQAPKLLFHYYDKDFNNEADTPDNFQSRRPNTSFCFLDIRSPGLGDTAMYLCATRDRQEDTEAFFGQGTRLTVV.